Listed here are 19 T cell receptor beta chains from one sample, sequenced in a study of a mutant IDH1 vaccine in newly diagnosed glioma. No antigen is known for these receptors. Time point defined: week 47, end of study. Vaccine doses each comprised 300 ug of mutant IDH1 20-mer peptide, with topical imiquimod. The protocol was immunoSEQ multiplex PCR, while the TCRdb copy is restricted to in-frame clones and leaves out a portion. The data contain tens of thousands of clones, less than 90% of them singletons. The specimen comprised PBMCs, sampled from a glioma patient whose treatment included an IDH1 peptide vaccine. The source is a man aged 25 to 40 with glioma.

This sequence joins TRBV7-9 and TRBJ2-3, with 7 bases aligning to TRBD1. The J segment lost 1 base and the V segment lost 5 bases, leaving 18 bases of the junction unmatched. The CDR3 extends over 19 amino acids. Germline V gene lookup returns CDR1 SEHNR and CDR2 FQNEAQ (reference sequence). The CDR3 DNA is TGTGCCAGCAGCAAATGGGAAACCCGGGACAGAGGGCGCACAGATACGCAGTATTTT. Encoded protein: CASSKWETRDRGRTDTQYF. The variable domain in full, completed from reference TRBV7-9 and TRBJ2-3, reads DTGVSQNPRHKITKRGQNVTFRCDPISEHNRLYWYRQTLGQGPEFLTYFQNEAQLEKSRLLSDRFSAERPKGSFSTLEIQRTEQGDSAMYLCASSKWETRDRGRTDTQYFGPGTRLTVL.

This sequence joins TRBV5-6 and TRBJ2-3; no definite D call. With 0 bases removed from V and 5 bases from J, the gap between germline ends came to 10 bases. CDR3 size: 14 residues. Germline V gene sequence: CDR1 SGHDT, CDR2 YYEEEE. CDR3 in DNA: TGTGCCAGCAGCTTGGTATCTTTTGTAGATACGCAGTATTTT. This gives the protein CASSLVSFVDTQYF.

CDR3: CASSSGSGTSTDTQYF. CDR3 DNA sequence: TGTGCCAGCAGCTCCGGTAGCGGGACAAGCACAGATACGCAGTATTTT. J is TRBJ2-3 and V is TRBV7-6; 8 nucleotides agree with TRBD2. The CDR3 length is 16 residues. The germline V gene encodes CDR1 SGHVS and CDR2 FNYEAQ. V shed 4 bases, J shed 0 bases, and the junction held 6 bases outside the gene matches.

The chain carries TRBV5-1 and TRBJ2-5; D is possibly TRBD2 (6 bases). Germline V gene lookup returns CDR1 SGHRS and CDR2 YFSETQ. CDR3 length: 15 amino acids. The V end lost 4 bases, the J end lost 2 bases, and 15 bases lay between the germline ends. The CDR3 loop reads CASSLPFAGQETQYF. In DNA form, the CDR3 reads TGCGCCAGCAGCCTACCGTTTGCGGGGCAAGAGACCCAGTACTTC.

CDR3 loop: CASSYSSGTGAYEQYF. The CDR3 region has the DNA TGTGCCAGCAGTTACTCGAGTGGGACAGGGGCATACGAGCAGTACTTC. This chain connects TRBV6-5 to TRBJ2-7, with TRBD1 matching over 10 bases. With 0 bases clipped from V and 4 bases from J, the junction kept 6 bases outside the gene matches. Germline V gene lookup returns CDR1 MNHEY and CDR2 SVGAGI. The length of the CDR3 is 16 residues.

V and J are TRBV18 and TRBJ1-2; D remains ambiguous. V dropped 4 bases and J dropped 5 bases, with 8 bases sitting between them. From germline, CDR1 is KGHSH and CDR2 LQKENI. The CDR3 extends over 12 amino acids. CDR3 protein: CASSRPQYGYTF. In DNA form, the CDR3 reads TGTGCCAGCTCACGACCACAGTATGGCTACACCTTC. Looking up the rest from reference TRBV18 and TRBJ1-2 gives the full variable domain: NAGVMQNPRHLVRRRGQEARLRCSPMKGHSHVYWYRQLPEEGLKFMVYLQKENIIDESGMPKERFSAEFPKEGPSILRIQQVVRGDSAAYFCASSRPQYGYTFGSGTRLTVV.

The J gene is TRBJ2-7, the V gene TRBV28; D possibly corresponds to TRBD1 (6 bases). This CDR3 contains 15 residues. In germline, CDR1 is MDHEN, CDR2 SYDVKM. The V end was cut by 4 bases, the J end by 2 bases, with 15 bases between. CDR3 nucleotides: TGTGCCAGCAGTTCCCCCAGGGGAGCCCCCTACGAGCAGTACTTC. As protein: CASSSPRGAPYEQYF.

This chain uses TRBV6-5 with TRBJ1-6; possibly TRBD1 for D (6 bases). With 2 bases removed from V and 7 bases from J, the gap between germline ends came to 12 bases. The CDR3 is made up of 15 amino acids. The V gene's germline CDR1 is MNHEY and CDR2 SVGAGI. The CDR3 is CASSYTTGSNSPLHF. The CDR3, as DNA: TGTGCCAGCAGTTACACCACAGGGAGCAATTCACCCCTCCACTTT.

The chain links TRBV5-6 to TRBJ1-2, with 10 bases lining up with TRBD1. V was clipped by 2 bases and J by 7 bases; unmatched bases: 8. Per germline, CDR1 SGHDT and CDR2 YYEEEE. CDR3 length: 15 amino acids. The DNA for the CDR3 is TGTGCCAGCAGCTTACTTGGGACAGGGGTAGGTGGCTACACCTTC. This gives the protein CASSLLGTGVGGYTF.

This sequence joins TRBV6-6 and TRBJ2-5; 7 positions agree with TRBD1. Germline CDR1 and CDR2: MNHNY and SVGAGI (reference sequence). This CDR3 spans 14 amino acids. The J segment lost 5 bases and the V segment lost 6 bases, leaving 9 bases of the junction unmatched. The CDR3 sequence: CASRETGTRETQYF. CDR3 DNA sequence: TGTGCCAGCAGGGAGACAGGGACCCGGGAGACCCAGTACTTC.

This sequence joins TRBV28 and TRBJ2-2; possibly TRBD1 for D (6 bases). Trimming cost V 6 bases and J 5 bases, with 10 bases left between them. Germline V gene lookup returns CDR1 MDHEN and CDR2 SYDVKM. The CDR3 consists of 13 residues. CDR3 residues: CASRIGQTGELFF. The CDR3 coding sequence is TGTGCCAGCAGAATTGGACAGACCGGGGAGCTGTTTTTT.

Only one count was recorded for this clone. The chain is built from TRBV19 and TRBJ2-5, with 8 bases identical to TRBD1. V gave up 4 bases and J gave up 1 base; unmatched junction bases: 5. The length of the CDR3 is 15 residues. Germline V gene sequence: CDR1 LNHDA, CDR2 SQIVND (reference sequence). The CDR3 sequence: CASSTGQGSQETQYF. The CDR3 nucleotides read TGTGCCAGTAGTACAGGACAGGGAAGCCAAGAGACCCAGTACTTC.

The V gene is TRBV25-1, the J gene TRBJ1-2; 8 bases line up with TRBD1. Germline CDR1 and CDR2: MGHDK and SYGVNS. CDR3 length equals 13 residues. The V gene end was trimmed by 2 bases and the J gene end by 8 bases; junction bases not matched to a gene: 4. The CDR3 reads CASSEQGAQGYTF. The CDR3 DNA sequence: TGTGCCAGCAGTGAACAGGGGGCCCAAGGCTACACCTTC.

This clone has more than one count but fewer than ten. This rearrangement joins TRBV6-5 to TRBJ1-1; 7 bases are shared with TRBD1. Germline CDR1 reads MNHEY; CDR2 reads SVGAGI. This CDR3 spans 16 amino acids. V dropped 0 bases and J dropped 4; count of bases not matched to a gene: 8. Written as DNA, the CDR3 is TGTGCCAGCAGTTACTCGACAGGGACCGGAGTCACTGAAGCTTTCTTT. Translated, it gives CASSYSTGTGVTEAFF.

This CDR3 reads CASSLLPIWDSPKFNQPQHF. The CDR3 DNA follows: TGCGCCAGCAGCCTACTCCCAATTTGGGACAGCCCTAAATTTAATCAGCCCCAGCATTTT. This rearrangement joins TRBV4-1 to TRBJ1-5; TRBD1 agrees at 7 bases. The CDR3 extends over 20 amino acids. CDR1 and CDR2 from the germline V gene are MGHRA and YSYEKL. The J segment lost 4 bases and the V segment lost 4 bases, leaving 22 bases of the junction unmatched.

This sequence joins TRBV6-1 and TRBJ2-7, with 8 bases that match TRBD1. Germline CDR1 is MNHNS and CDR2 is SASEGT. The CDR3 is 13 residues long. J gave up 1 base and V 7 bases, and 3 bases lay outside the gene matches. The CDR3 here is CASIRDRSYEQYF. The CDR3 region has the DNA TGTGCCAGCATCCGGGACAGGTCCTACGAGCAGTACTTC.

This chain joins TRBV19 and TRBJ2-7; 7 nucleotides line up with TRBD1. Germline-derived CDR1 and CDR2 are LNHDA and SQIVND (reference sequence). Trimming took 6 bases from V and 6 from J; bases not matched to a gene: 8. The CDR3 is made up of 13 amino acids. In DNA form, the CDR3 reads TGTGCCAGTAGATCCGGGACAGAGTTCGAGCAGTACTTC. Translated: CASRSGTEFEQYF.

The genes are TRBV4-1 and TRBJ1-5, with D possibly being TRBD1 (5 bases). This CDR3 has 13 residues. Trimming shortened V by 1 base and J by 5 bases, and 6 bases separated the two germline ends. Germline V gene lookup returns CDR1 MGHRA and CDR2 YSYEKL. CDR3 in amino acids: CASSQVTDQPQHF. The CDR3 bases are TGCGCCAGCAGCCAAGTGACAGATCAGCCCCAGCATTTT.

J is TRBJ1-6 and V is TRBV5-1; possibly TRBD1 for D (5 bases). V dropped 4 bases and J dropped 4 bases, with 9 bases sitting between them. The CDR3 totals 14 residues. Germline CDR1 reads SGHRS; CDR2 reads YFSETQ. CDR3 loop: CASSDGTYNSPLHF. Written as DNA, the CDR3 is TGCGCCAGCAGCGACGGGACTTATAATTCACCCCTCCACTTT.